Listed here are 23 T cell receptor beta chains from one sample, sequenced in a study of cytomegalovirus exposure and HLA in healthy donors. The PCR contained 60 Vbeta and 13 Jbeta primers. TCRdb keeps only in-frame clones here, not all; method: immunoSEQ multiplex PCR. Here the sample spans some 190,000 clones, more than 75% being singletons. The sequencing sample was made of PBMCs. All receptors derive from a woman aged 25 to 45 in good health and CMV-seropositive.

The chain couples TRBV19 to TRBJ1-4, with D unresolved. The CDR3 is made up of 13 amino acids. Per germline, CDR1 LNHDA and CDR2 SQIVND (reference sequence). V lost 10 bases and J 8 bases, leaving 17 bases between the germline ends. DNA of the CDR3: TGTGCCACGGCCCTGAGGGAAGGAGAAAAACTGTTTTTT. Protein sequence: CATALREGEKLFF.

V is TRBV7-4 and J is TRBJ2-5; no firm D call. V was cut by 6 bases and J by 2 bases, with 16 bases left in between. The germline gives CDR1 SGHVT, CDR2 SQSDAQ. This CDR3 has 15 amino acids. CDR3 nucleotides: TGTGCCAGCAGTTTACCCGCTTCCGGTCAAGAGACCCAGTACTTC. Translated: CASSLPASGQETQYF.

The CDR3 protein is CASSLRPYRTANTGELFF. CDR3 DNA: TGTGCCAGCAGCTTACGCCCGTACAGGACAGCGAACACCGGGGAGCTGTTTTTT. The rearrangement uses TRBV7-3 and TRBJ2-2, with D perhaps matching TRBD1 (6 bases). The germline V gene encodes CDR1 SGHTA and CDR2 FQGTGA. This CDR3 is built from 18 residues. Trimming removed 2 bases from V and 0 bases from J, with 16 bases in between.

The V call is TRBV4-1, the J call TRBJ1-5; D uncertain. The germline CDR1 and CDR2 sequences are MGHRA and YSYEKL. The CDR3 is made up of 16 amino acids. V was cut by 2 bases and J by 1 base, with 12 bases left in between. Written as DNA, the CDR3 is TGCGCCAGCAGCCAACCACGGAGCGGGAGCAATCAGCCCCAGCATTTT. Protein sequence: CASSQPRSGSNQPQHF.

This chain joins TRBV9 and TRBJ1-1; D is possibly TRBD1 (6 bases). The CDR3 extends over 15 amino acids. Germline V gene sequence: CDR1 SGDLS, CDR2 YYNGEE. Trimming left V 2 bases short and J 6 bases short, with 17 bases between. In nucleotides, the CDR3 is TGTGCCAGCAGCGTGGCCGGAGGGGGGAGGGCTGAAGCTTTCTTT. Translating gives CASSVAGGGRAEAFF.

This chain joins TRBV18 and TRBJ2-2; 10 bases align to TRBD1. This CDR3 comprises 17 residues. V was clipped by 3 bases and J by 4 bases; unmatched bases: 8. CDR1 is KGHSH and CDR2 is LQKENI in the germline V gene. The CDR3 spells CASSPSPGQGTTGELFF. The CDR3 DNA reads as TGTGCCAGCTCACCCTCACCGGGACAGGGGACCACCGGGGAGCTGTTTTTT.

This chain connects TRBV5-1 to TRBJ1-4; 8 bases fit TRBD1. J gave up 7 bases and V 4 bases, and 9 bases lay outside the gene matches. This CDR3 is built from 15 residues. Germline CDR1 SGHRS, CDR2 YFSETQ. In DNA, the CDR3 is TGCGCCAGCAGCGTAAGACAGGGGTCTTTTGAAAAACTGTTTTTT. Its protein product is CASSVRQGSFEKLFF.

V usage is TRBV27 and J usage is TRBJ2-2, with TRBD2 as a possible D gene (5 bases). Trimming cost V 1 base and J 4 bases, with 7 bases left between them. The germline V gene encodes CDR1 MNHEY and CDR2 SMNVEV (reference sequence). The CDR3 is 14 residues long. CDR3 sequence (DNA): TGTGCCAGCAGTTTATGGCGGGCCACCGGGGAGCTGTTTTTT. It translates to CASSLWRATGELFF.

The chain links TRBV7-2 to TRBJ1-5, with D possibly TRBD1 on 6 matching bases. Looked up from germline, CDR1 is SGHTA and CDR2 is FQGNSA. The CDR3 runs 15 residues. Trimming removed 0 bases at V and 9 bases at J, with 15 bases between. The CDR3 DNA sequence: TGTGCCAGCAGCTTAGCGGGTCCCGGGGGGCGGCCCCAGCATTTT. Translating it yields CASSLAGPGGRPQHF.

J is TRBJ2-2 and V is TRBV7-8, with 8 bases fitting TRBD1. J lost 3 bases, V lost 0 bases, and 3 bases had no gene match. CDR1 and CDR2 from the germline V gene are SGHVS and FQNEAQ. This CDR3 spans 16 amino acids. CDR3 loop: CASSLAATGDTGELFF. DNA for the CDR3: TGTGCCAGCAGCTTAGCGGCGACAGGGGACACCGGGGAGCTGTTTTTT.

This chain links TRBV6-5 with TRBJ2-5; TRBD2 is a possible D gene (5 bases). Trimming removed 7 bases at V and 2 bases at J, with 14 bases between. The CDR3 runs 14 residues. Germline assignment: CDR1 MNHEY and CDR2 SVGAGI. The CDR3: CASKGALPQETQYF. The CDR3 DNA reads TGTGCCAGCAAGGGAGCACTTCCTCAAGAGACCCAGTACTTC.

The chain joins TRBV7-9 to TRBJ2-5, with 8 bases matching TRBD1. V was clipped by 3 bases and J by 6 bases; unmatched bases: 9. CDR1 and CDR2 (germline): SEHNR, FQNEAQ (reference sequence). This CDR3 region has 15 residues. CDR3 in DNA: TGTGCCAGCAGCTTTCTCCCTGACAGGGGACAGACCCAGTACTTC. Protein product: CASSFLPDRGQTQYF. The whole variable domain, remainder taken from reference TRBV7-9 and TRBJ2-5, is DTGVSQNPRHKITKRGQNVTFRCDPISEHNRLYWYRQTLGQGPEFLTYFQNEAQLEKSRLLSDRFSAERPKGSFSTLEIQRTEQGDSAMYLCASSFLPDRGQTQYFGPGTRLLVL.

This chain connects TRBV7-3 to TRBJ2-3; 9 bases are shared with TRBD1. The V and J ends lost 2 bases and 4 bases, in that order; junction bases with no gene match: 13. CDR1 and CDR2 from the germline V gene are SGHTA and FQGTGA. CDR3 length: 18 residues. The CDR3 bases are TGTGCCAGCAGCTTACGCCTTTTTCGACAGGGGGGCCCAGATACGCAGTATTTT. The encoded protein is CASSLRLFRQGGPDTQYF.

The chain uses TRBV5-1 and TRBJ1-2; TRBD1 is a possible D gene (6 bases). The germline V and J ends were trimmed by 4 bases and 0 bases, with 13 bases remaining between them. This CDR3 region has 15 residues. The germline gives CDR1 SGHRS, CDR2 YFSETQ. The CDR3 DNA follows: TGCGCCAGCAGCCGATACAGGGACGCTAACTATGGCTACACCTTC. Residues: CASSRYRDANYGYTF.

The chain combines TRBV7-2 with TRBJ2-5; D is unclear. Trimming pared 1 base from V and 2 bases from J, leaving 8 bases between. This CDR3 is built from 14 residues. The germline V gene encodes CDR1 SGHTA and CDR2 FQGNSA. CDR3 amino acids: CASSLVESQETQYF. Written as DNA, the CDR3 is TGTGCCAGCAGCTTAGTAGAGTCGCAAGAGACCCAGTACTTC.

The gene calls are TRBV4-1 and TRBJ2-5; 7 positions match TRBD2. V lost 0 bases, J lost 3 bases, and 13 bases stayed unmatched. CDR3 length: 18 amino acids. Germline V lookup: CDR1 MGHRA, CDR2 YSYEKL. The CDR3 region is CASSQDLGLADVKETQYF. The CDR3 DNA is TGCGCCAGCAGCCAAGATCTGGGCCTAGCGGATGTAAAAGAGACCCAGTACTTC.

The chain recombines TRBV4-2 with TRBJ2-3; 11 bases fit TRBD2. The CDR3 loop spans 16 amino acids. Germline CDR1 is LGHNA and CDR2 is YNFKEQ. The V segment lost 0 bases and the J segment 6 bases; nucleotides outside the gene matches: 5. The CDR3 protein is CASSQDKTSGADTQYF. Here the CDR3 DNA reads TGTGCCAGCAGCCAAGATAAGACTAGCGGGGCGGATACGCAGTATTTT.

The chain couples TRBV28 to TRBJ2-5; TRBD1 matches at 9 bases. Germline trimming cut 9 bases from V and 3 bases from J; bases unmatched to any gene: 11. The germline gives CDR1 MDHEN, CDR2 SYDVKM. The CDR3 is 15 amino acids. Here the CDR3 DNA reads TGTGCCAGTCCACCGGGACAGGGCCGGGAAGAGACCCAGTACTTC. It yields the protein CASPPGQGREETQYF.

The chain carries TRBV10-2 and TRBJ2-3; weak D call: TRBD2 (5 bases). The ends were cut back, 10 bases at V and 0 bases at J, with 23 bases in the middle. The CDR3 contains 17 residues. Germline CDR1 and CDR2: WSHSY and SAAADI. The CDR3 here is CATRNPGFDTSTDTQYF. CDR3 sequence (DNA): TGCGCCACCCGGAACCCGGGATTCGACACTAGCACAGATACGCAGTATTTT.

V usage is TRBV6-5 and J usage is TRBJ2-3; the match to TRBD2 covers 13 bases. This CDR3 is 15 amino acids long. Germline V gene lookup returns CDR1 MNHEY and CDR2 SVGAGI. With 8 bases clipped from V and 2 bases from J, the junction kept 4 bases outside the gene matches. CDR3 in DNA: TGTGCCAGCGGACTAGCGGGGGCCCTCACAGATACGCAGTATTTT. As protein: CASGLAGALTDTQYF.

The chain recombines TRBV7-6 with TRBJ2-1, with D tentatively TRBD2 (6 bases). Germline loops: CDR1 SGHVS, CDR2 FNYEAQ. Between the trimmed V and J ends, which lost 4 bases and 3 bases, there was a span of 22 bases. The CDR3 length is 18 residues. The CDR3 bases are TGTGCCAGCAGCTCCCGGCGGACCGGTGGAGGGGACTACAATGAGCAGTTCTTC. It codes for CASSSRRTGGGDYNEQFF.

DNA for the CDR3: TGTGCCAGCAGTTTATTTGGGCCCGGCGCAGATACGCAGTATTTT. This sequence encodes CASSLFGPGADTQYF. The V call is TRBV27, the J call TRBJ2-3; D is unresolved. The V end was cut by 1 base, the J end by 4 bases, with 12 bases between. CDR1 and CDR2 (germline): MNHEY, SMNVEV (reference sequence). There are 15 residues in the CDR3.

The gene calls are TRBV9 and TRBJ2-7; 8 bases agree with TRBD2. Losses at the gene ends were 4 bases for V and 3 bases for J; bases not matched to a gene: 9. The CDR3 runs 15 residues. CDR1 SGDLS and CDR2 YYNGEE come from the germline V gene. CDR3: CASSPSGGRGYEQYF. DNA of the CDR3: TGTGCCAGCAGCCCAAGCGGGGGCAGAGGCTACGAGCAGTACTTC. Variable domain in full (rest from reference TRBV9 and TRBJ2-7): DSGVTQTPKHLITATGQRVTLRCSPRSGDLSVYWYQQSLDQGLQFLIQYYNGEERAKGNILERFSAQQFPDLHSELNLSSLELGDSALYFCASSPSGGRGYEQYFGPGTRLTVT.